This T cell receptor (beta chain) was sequenced for a study of tumour-infiltrating T cells in Burkitt lymphoma (dated by TCRdb to 2018 to 2021). Background for the entire study: When TCR repertoire data were correlated with clinical outcome, productive clonality turned out to predict both overall and progression-free survival, independent of established prognosticators, age at diagnosis among them.

The receptor library was made with the immunoSEQ multiplex PCR assay. What TCRdb holds here is the immuneACCESS table cut down to in-frame rearrangements. Part of the clones is not present; checked against another copy, under half of the missing clones reflect an unresolved V gene, and the others are unexplained. The sample has approximately 5,000 clones on record, 9.5% to 10% of them singletons. The top ten clones comprise 2% to 2.5% of the sample. The CDR3 spans 12 residues, from the cysteine through the phenylalanine. Here the CDR3 DNA is all that survives: 36 bases in frame from base 1. Per the germline V gene, SQVTM is the CDR1 and ANQGSEA is the CDR2. Trimming costs V 6 bases and J 4 bases, and their ends lie 12 bases apart. This clone occurred a few times. Its antigen has not been determined. Per-base qualities were not stored, and no clone one base away is much larger.

The chain couples TRBV29-1 to TRBJ1-2, with an unclear D gene assignment. The TCR was taken from a human donor with diffuse large B-cell lymphoma. Sample: tumor tissue. The CDR3 protein is CSVGGLGYGYTF. The nucleotide sequence reads as follows: TGCAGCGTCGGAGGGCTCGGCTATGGCTACACCTTC.